These 24 T cell receptor beta chains originate from one sample sequenced in a study of shared clonotypes between healthy human individuals. Measured with immunoSEQ multiplex PCR; TCRdb has only the in-frame clones, and not every one. Among over 1.4 million clones listed, over 95% were seen once. Source material: naive CD4+ T cells sorted from blood. Subset in this sample: CD45RA+ positively selected. These receptors were obtained from a man between 25 and 39 years old in good health.

The chain uses TRBV5-1 and TRBJ1-3; no firm D call. V was trimmed by 4 bases and J by 1 base, leaving 9 bases between them. Per the germline V gene, CDR1 is SGHRS and CDR2 is YFSETQ. This CDR3 is built from 14 residues. CDR3 loop: CASSIGSSGNTIYF. CDR3 nucleotide sequence: TGCGCCAGCAGCATAGGGAGTTCTGGAAACACCATATATTTT.

This clone was seen once. This chain connects TRBV18 to TRBJ1-3, with D hard to call. The CDR3 is 13 residues long. Germline V gene lookup returns CDR1 KGHSH and CDR2 LQKENI. Trimming pared 6 bases from V and 5 bases from J, leaving 11 bases between. The CDR3 DNA is TGTGCCAGCTCCGAGGGTTTTCGAAACACCATATATTTT. As protein: CASSEGFRNTIYF.

The chain uses TRBV27 and TRBJ2-2; maybe TRBD1 (6 bases). Germline V gene data show CDR1 as MNHEY and CDR2 as SMNVEV (reference sequence). V was trimmed by 6 bases and J by 8 bases, leaving 13 bases between them. This CDR3 is 13 amino acids long. CDR3 region: CASRSQGPGELFF. In nucleotides, the CDR3 is TGTGCCAGCAGATCACAGGGACCAGGGGAGCTGTTTTTT.

This clone appeared a single time. The chain recombines TRBV7-3 with TRBJ2-7, with TRBD1 matching 9 bases. Germline trimming cut 5 bases from V and 9 bases from J; bases unmatched to any gene: 8. In germline, CDR1 is SGHTA, CDR2 FQGTGA. The CDR3 length is 13 residues. The CDR3 region is CASSARTGEWQYF. For the CDR3, the DNA is TGTGCCAGCAGCGCGAGGACAGGGGAATGGCAGTACTTC.

The chain couples TRBV13 to TRBJ1-3, with 7 nucleotides matching TRBD1. Germline trimming cut 5 bases from V and 4 bases from J; bases unmatched to any gene: 5. The CDR3 contains 14 residues. Germline CDR1 PRHDT, CDR2 FYEKMQ (reference sequence). CDR3 bases: TGTGCCAGCAGCACGACAGGGCAGGGAAACACCATATATTTT. This translates into CASSTTGQGNTIYF.

A word on this clone: In the same sample, other DNA sequences code for this CDR3. The rearrangement uses TRBV18 and TRBJ2-3; D is unresolved. The CDR3 has 12 residues. Trimming pared 2 bases from V and 3 bases from J, leaving 3 bases between. The germline gives CDR1 KGHSH, CDR2 LQKENI. The CDR3 spells CASSPGTDTQYF. CDR3 DNA sequence: TGTGCCAGCTCACCAGGAACAGATACGCAGTATTTT. Full variable domain (missing parts from reference TRBV18 and TRBJ2-3): NAGVMQNPRHLVRRRGQEARLRCSPMKGHSHVYWYRQLPEEGLKFMVYLQKENIIDESGMPKERFSAEFPKEGPSILRIQQVVRGDSAAYFCASSPGTDTQYFGPGTRLTVL.

This sequence joins TRBV28 and TRBJ1-1, with D tentatively TRBD1 (6 bases). Trimming removed 3 bases from V and 1 base from J, with 18 bases in between. From germline, CDR1 is MDHEN and CDR2 SYDVKM. CDR3 length: 17 residues. The CDR3 here is CASSFPGQFRRNTEAFF. CDR3 nucleotides: TGTGCCAGCAGTTTCCCGGGACAATTTCGGCGGAACACTGAAGCTTTCTTT.

J is TRBJ2-7 and V is TRBV28; 9 bases line up with TRBD2. The germline V gene has CDR1 MDHEN and CDR2 SYDVKM. The CDR3 is made up of 14 amino acids. With 6 bases clipped from V and 1 base from J, the junction kept 4 bases outside the gene matches. CDR3 sequence: CASSVAGESYEQYF. In DNA form, the CDR3 reads TGTGCCAGCAGCGTAGCGGGAGAATCCTACGAGCAGTACTTC.

This chain joins TRBV25-1 and TRBJ2-2, with D possibly TRBD2 on 5 matching bases. This CDR3 region has 12 residues. CDR1 is MGHDK, CDR2 SYGVNS, per germline. The ends were cut back, 8 bases at V and 5 bases at J, with 9 bases in the middle. The CDR3 coding sequence is TGTGCCAGCCTGTCGGGAACCGGGGAGCTGTTTTTT. Amino acid sequence: CASLSGTGELFF.

The chain combines TRBV7-2 with TRBJ2-5, with D unresolved. The CDR3 consists of 14 residues. The V gene lost 0 bases and the J gene lost 3 bases, with 8 bases spanning the gap. Germline CDR1 SGHTA, CDR2 FQGNSA. CDR3 in amino acids: CASSLAWGKETQYF. The CDR3 DNA reads as TGTGCCAGCAGCTTAGCGTGGGGTAAAGAGACCCAGTACTTC.

J is TRBJ2-7 and V is TRBV27; perhaps TRBD2 as D (5 bases). CDR1 and CDR2 from the germline V gene are MNHEY and SMNVEV (reference sequence). The CDR3 runs 16 residues. Trimming removed 5 bases at V and 2 bases at J, with 19 bases between. The DNA for the CDR3 is TGTGCCAGCAGTCTAGGGAAGGCAGCGGTGGCCTACGAGCAGTACTTC. This codes for CASSLGKAAVAYEQYF.

The V call is TRBV7-9, the J call TRBJ2-3, with 10 bases fitting TRBD2. In germline, CDR1 is SEHNR, CDR2 FQNEAQ (reference sequence). CDR3 length equals 16 residues. V shed 1 base and J 2 bases; nucleotides not matched to a gene: 3. The chain's CDR3 is CASSLVLAGLTDTQYF. The CDR3 nucleotides read TGTGCCAGCAGCTTAGTACTAGCGGGACTCACAGATACGCAGTATTTT.

The chain carries TRBV27 and TRBJ2-7; TRBD2 is a possible D gene (5 bases). The CDR3 has 12 amino acids. V was trimmed by 6 bases and J by 3 bases, leaving 9 bases between them. Germline assignment: CDR1 MNHEY and CDR2 SMNVEV (reference sequence). The CDR3, as DNA: TGTGCCAGCAGCCCGGGAATCTACGAGCAGTACTTC. Residues: CASSPGIYEQYF.

About this clone: The sample holds other DNA sequences that translate to the same CDR3. The gene calls are TRBV20-1 and TRBJ1-1, with D hard to call. Germline V lookup: CDR1 DFQATT, CDR2 SNEGSKA (reference sequence). Deletions cut 3 bases from V and 3 bases from J, with 5 bases between. This CDR3 is built from 11 residues. The CDR3, as DNA: TGCAGTGCTAGTAGGGACACTGAAGCTTTCTTT. Protein product: CSASRDTEAFF.

The chain employs TRBV4-1 and TRBJ2-1, with D maybe TRBD1 (5 bases). The CDR3 is 15 residues long. Trimming took 1 base from V and 7 from J, leaving 14 bases between them. Germline loops: CDR1 MGHRA, CDR2 YSYEKL. The CDR3 sequence: CASSQGGYLRNEQFF. The CDR3 DNA reads TGCGCCAGCAGCCAAGGGGGCTACTTGAGAAATGAGCAGTTCTTC.

The chain employs TRBV5-4 and TRBJ2-2, with 11 bases aligning to TRBD2. CDR3 size: 17 residues. The germline V gene encodes CDR1 SGHNT and CDR2 YYREEE (reference sequence). V shed 4 bases, J shed 6 bases, and the junction held 11 bases outside the gene matches. The CDR3 region is CASSRGIAGGHAGELFF. Written as DNA, the CDR3 is TGTGCCAGCAGCCGGGGCATAGCGGGAGGGCACGCCGGGGAGCTGTTTTTT. Filled out from reference TRBV5-4 and TRBJ2-2, the complete variable domain reads ETGVTQSPTHLIKTRGQQVTLRCSSQSGHNTVSWYQQALGQGPQFIFQYYREEENGRGNFPPRFSGLQFPNYSSELNVNALELDDSALYLCASSRGIAGGHAGELFFGEGSRLTVL.

V and J are TRBV4-1 and TRBJ2-1; D possibly uses TRBD1 or TRBD2 (6 bases each). The V gene's germline CDR1 is MGHRA and CDR2 YSYEKL. The CDR3 is 14 residues long. V was trimmed by 4 bases and J by 9 bases, leaving 16 bases between them. This CDR3 is CASSRGGGGVEQFF. CDR3 DNA sequence: TGCGCCAGCAGCCGGGGAGGAGGGGGAGTTGAGCAGTTCTTC.

This clone showed up just once. The chain joins TRBV5-4 to TRBJ1-1, with D unclear. Trimming left V 0 bases short and J 1 base short, with 7 bases between. The germline gives CDR1 SGHNT, CDR2 YYREEE (reference sequence). This CDR3 has 14 residues. The CDR3 DNA reads as TGTGCCAGCAGCTTGGATTCGAGGAACACTGAAGCTTTCTTT. Amino acid sequence: CASSLDSRNTEAFF.

The chain recombines TRBV5-1 with TRBJ2-7; D is ambiguous. The V gene's germline CDR1 is SGHRS and CDR2 YFSETQ. This CDR3 has 14 amino acids. V was clipped by 0 bases and J by 0 bases, with 7 bases between them. In DNA form, the CDR3 reads TGCGCCAGCAGCTTGGGTTCCTACTCCTACGAGCAGTACTTC. This gives the protein CASSLGSYSYEQYF.

The chain couples TRBV28 to TRBJ1-2, with 7 bases that match TRBD1. J was trimmed by 4 bases and V by 3 bases; bases with no gene match: 5. This CDR3 contains 14 residues. Per the germline V gene, CDR1 is MDHEN and CDR2 is SYDVKM. CDR3 region: CASSFSGGAYGYTF. The CDR3 coding sequence is TGTGCCAGCAGTTTTTCAGGGGGGGCCTATGGCTACACCTTC.

V usage is TRBV19 and J usage is TRBJ1-1; TRBD1 agrees at 7 bases. The CDR3 has 15 amino acids. V lost 4 bases and J lost 6; bases outside the gene matches: 11. Per germline, CDR1 LNHDA and CDR2 SQIVND (reference sequence). In DNA form, the CDR3 reads TGTGCCAGTAGTAGACGACAGGGACTCACGCCTGAAGCTTTCTTT. As protein: CASSRRQGLTPEAFF.

The chain couples TRBV11-2 to TRBJ1-1; D gene unclear. This CDR3 has 14 amino acids. CDR1 SGHAT and CDR2 FQNNGV come from the germline V gene. V lost 2 bases, J lost 2 bases, and 9 bases lay in between. CDR3 nucleotides: TGTGCCAGCAGCTTACGTGGGGTAAACACTGAAGCTTTCTTT. Protein: CASSLRGVNTEAFF.

This sequence joins TRBV19 and TRBJ1-4; D perhaps matches TRBD1 (6 bases). V gave up 6 bases and J gave up 2 bases, with 22 bases separating them. Germline CDR1 reads LNHDA; CDR2 reads SQIVND (reference sequence). The length of the CDR3 is 18 residues. The CDR3 coding sequence is TGTGCCAGTAGCCGAACGACCAACAGGGTCTCTACTAATGAAAAACTGTTTTTT. Protein sequence: CASSRTTNRVSTNEKLFF. The full variable domain, completed using reference TRBV19 and TRBJ1-4, is DGGITQSPKYLFRKEGQNVTLSCEQNLNHDAMYWYRQDPGQGLRLIYYSQIVNDFQKGDIAEGYSVSREKKESFPLTVTSAQKNPTAFYLCASSRTTNRVSTNEKLFFGSGTQLSVL.

The gene calls are TRBV4-1 and TRBJ2-7; D ambiguous. The CDR3 totals 16 residues. The germline V gene has CDR1 MGHRA and CDR2 YSYEKL. Trimming took 2 bases from V and 2 from J, leaving 16 bases between them. CDR3 nucleotides: TGCGCCAGCAGCCAATCCACCGAGACGGGTCCCTACGAGCAGTACTTC. The encoded protein is CASSQSTETGPYEQYF.